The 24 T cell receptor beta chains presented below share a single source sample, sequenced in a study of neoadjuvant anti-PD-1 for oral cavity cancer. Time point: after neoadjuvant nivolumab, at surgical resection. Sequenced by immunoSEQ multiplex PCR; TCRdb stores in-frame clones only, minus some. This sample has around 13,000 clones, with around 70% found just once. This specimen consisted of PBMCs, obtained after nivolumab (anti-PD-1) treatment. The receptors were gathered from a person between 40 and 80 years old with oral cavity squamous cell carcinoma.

CDR3 coding DNA: TGTGCCAGCAGTTTAAATGGACAAAGGGAGCAGTTCTTC. Translating gives CASSLNGQREQFF. This chain links TRBV2 with TRBJ2-1; perhaps TRBD1 as D (5 bases). CDR3 length equals 13 residues. Germline loops: CDR1 SNHLY, CDR2 FYNNEI. V lost 5 bases and J 10 bases, leaving 15 bases between the germline ends.

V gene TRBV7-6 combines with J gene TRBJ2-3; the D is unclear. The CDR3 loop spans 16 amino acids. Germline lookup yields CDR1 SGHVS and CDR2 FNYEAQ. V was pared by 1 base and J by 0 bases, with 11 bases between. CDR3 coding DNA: TGTGCCAGCAGCTTAGTGGGTTTTACTAGCACAGATACGCAGTATTTT. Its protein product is CASSLVGFTSTDTQYF.

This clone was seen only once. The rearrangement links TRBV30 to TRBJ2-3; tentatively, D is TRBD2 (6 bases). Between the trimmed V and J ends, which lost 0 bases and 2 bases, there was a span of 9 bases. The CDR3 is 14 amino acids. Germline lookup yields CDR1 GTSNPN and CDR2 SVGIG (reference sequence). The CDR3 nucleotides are TGTGCCTGGAGTGTGGGGGGACCCACAGATACGCAGTATTTT. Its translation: CAWSVGGPTDTQYF.

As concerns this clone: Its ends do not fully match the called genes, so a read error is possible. The CDR3 sequence: CASSLGGVTGSHLLTEKLFF. The CDR3 DNA reads TGTGCTAGCAGCCTAGGGGGGGTAACGGGGTCTCACCTTCTTACCGAAAAACTGTTTTTT. The chain couples TRBV7-7 to TRBJ1-4; TRBD1 might be the D (6 bases). The CDR3 length is 20 residues. From germline, CDR1 is SSHAT and CDR2 FNYEAQ (reference sequence).

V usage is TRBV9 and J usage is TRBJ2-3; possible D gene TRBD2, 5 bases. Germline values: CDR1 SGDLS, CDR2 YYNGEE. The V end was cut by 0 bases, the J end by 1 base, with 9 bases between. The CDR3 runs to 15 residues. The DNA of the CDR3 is TGTGCCAGCAGCGTAGGAACTAGAGGCACAGATACGCAGTATTTT. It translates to CASSVGTRGTDTQYF.

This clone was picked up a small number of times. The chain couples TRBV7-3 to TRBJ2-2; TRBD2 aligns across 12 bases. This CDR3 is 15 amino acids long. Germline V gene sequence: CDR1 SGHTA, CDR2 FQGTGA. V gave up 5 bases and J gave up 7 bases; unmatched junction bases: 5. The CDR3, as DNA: TGTGCCAGCAGCCGGACTAGCGGGACTGTCGGGGAGCTGTTTTTT. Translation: CASSRTSGTVGELFF.

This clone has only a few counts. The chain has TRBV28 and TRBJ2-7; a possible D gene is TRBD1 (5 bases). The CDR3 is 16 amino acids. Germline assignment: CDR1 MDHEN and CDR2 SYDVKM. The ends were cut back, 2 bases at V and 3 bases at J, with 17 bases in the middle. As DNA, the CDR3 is TGTGCCAGCAGTTTAACCCAACAGGCAGGTTACTACGAGCAGTACTTC. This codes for CASSLTQQAGYYEQYF.

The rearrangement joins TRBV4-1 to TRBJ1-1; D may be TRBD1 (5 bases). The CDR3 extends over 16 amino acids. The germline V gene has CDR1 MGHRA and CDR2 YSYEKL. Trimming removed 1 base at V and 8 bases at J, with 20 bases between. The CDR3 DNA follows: TGCGCCAGCAGCCAAGCGGCCGTTGAGAGGGGAACGGAAGCTTTCTTT. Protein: CASSQAAVERGTEAFF.

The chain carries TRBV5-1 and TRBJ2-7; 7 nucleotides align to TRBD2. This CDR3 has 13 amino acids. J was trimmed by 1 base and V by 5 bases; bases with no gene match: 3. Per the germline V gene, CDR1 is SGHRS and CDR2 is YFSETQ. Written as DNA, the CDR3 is TGCGCCAGCAGGGCGGGAGCGTCCTACGAGCAGTACTTC. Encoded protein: CASRAGASYEQYF. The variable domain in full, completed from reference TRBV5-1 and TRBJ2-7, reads KAGVTQTPRYLIKTRGQQVTLSCSPISGHRSVSWYQQTPGQGLQFLFEYFSETQRNKGNFPGRFSGRQFSNSRSEMNVSTLELGDSALYLCASRAGASYEQYFGPGTRLTVT.

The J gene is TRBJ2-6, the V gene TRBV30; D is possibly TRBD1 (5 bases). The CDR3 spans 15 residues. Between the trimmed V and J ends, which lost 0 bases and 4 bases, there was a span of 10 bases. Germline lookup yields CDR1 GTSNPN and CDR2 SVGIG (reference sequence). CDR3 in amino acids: CAWSVGAVGANVLTF. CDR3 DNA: TGTGCCTGGAGTGTAGGGGCGGTGGGGGCCAACGTCCTGACTTTC.

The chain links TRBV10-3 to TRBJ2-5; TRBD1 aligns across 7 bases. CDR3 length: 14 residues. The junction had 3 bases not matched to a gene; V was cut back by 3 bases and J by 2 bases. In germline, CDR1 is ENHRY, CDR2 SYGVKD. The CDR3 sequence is CAISEGGSQETQYF. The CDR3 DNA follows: TGTGCCATCAGTGAAGGGGGCTCACAAGAGACCCAGTACTTC.

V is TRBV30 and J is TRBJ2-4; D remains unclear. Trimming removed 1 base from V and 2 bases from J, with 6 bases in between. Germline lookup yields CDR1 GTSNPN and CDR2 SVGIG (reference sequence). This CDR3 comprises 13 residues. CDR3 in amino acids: CAWSESPKNIQYF. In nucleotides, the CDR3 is TGTGCCTGGAGTGAAAGTCCCAAAAACATTCAGTACTTC.

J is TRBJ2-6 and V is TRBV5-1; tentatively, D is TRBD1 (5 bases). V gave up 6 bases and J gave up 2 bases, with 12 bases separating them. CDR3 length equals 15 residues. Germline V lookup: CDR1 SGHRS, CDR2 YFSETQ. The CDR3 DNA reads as TGCGCCAGCACCCCTGCAGGGACTGGGGCCAACGTCCTGACTTTC. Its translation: CASTPAGTGANVLTF.

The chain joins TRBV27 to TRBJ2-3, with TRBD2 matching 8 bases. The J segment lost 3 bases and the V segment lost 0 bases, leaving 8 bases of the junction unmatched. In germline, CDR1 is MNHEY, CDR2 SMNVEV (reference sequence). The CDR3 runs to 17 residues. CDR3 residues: CASSLSPAGGWTDTQYF. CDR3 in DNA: TGTGCCAGCAGTTTATCCCCCGCGGGAGGTTGGACAGATACGCAGTATTTT.

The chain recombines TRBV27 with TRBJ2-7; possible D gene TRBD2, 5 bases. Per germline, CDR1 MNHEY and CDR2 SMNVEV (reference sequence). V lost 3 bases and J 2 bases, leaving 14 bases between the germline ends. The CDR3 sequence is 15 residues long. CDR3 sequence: CASSFMASRTYEQYF. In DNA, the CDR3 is TGTGCCAGCAGTTTTATGGCTAGCCGAACCTACGAGCAGTACTTC.

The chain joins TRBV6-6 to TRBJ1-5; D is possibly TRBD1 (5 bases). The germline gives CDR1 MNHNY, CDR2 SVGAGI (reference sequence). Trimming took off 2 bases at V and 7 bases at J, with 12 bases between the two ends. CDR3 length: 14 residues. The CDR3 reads CASSYEGSGQPQHF. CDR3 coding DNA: TGTGCCAGCAGTTACGAGGGATCAGGGCAGCCCCAGCATTTT.

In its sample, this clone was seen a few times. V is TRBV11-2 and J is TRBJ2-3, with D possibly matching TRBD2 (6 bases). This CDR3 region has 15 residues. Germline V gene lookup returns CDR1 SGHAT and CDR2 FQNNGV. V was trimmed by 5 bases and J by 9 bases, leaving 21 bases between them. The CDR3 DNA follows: TGTGCCAGCAGCAGAGGAGGGGCCCCCACTTCCACGCAGTATTTT. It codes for CASSRGGAPTSTQYF.

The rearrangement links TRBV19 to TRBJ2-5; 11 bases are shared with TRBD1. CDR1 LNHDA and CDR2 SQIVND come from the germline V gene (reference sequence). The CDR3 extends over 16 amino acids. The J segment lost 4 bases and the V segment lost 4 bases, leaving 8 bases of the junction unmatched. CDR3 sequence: CASSNPGQGVRETQYF. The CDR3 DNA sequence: TGTGCCAGTAGTAACCCGGGACAGGGGGTGAGAGAGACCCAGTACTTC.

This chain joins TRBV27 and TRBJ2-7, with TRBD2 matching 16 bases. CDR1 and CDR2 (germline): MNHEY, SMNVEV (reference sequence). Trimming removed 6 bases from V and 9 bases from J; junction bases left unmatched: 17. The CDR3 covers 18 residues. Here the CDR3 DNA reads TGTGCCAGCAGCCCCTCGGGACTAGCGGGAGGGCCTCGAGCGGCGCAGTACTTC. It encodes CASSPSGLAGGPRAAQYF.

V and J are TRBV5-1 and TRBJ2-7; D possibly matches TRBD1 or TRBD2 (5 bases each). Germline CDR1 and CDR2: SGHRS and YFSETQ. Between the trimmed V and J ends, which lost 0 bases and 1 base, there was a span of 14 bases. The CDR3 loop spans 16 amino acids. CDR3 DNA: TGCGCCAGCAGCTTGGCCCCGGGACCGCGATCCTACGAGCAGTACTTC. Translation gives CASSLAPGPRSYEQYF.

CDR3 protein: CASSRPKGELFF. DNA for the CDR3: TGTGCCAGCAGCCGTCCAAAAGGGGAGCTGTTTTTT. The chain has TRBV6-6 and TRBJ2-2; unclear D gene. This CDR3 is 12 amino acids long. Trimming took off 6 bases at V and 8 bases at J, with 10 bases between the two ends. Per the germline V gene, CDR1 is MNHNY and CDR2 is SVGAGI (reference sequence).

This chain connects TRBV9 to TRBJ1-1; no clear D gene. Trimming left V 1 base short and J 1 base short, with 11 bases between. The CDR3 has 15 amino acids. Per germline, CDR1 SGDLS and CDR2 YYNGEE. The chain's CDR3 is CASSVTAEWNTEAFF. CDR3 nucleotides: TGTGCCAGCAGCGTAACGGCAGAGTGGAACACTGAAGCTTTCTTT.

The CDR3 spells CASSLVGLGYTF. CDR3 coding DNA: TGTGCCAGCAGCTTGGTTGGGCTTGGCTACACCTTC. This chain links TRBV5-8 with TRBJ1-2; unclear D gene. The germline gives CDR1 SGHTS, CDR2 YDEGEE. The CDR3 contains 12 residues. The V gene lost 0 bases and the J gene lost 7 bases, with 7 bases spanning the gap.

The CDR3 sequence is CASSPGQGRETQYF. Here the CDR3 DNA reads TGTGCCAGCAGCCCGGGACAGGGTCGGGAGACCCAGTACTTC. The rearrangement uses TRBV28 and TRBJ2-5, with 9 bases lining up with TRBD1. V dropped 6 bases and J dropped 5; count of bases not matched to a gene: 7. Germline V gene sequence: CDR1 MDHEN, CDR2 SYDVKM. The CDR3 is made up of 14 amino acids.